Following are 11 T cell receptor beta chains from one sample sequenced in a study of neurological immune-mediated disorders. TCRdb recomputed calls from the 5' RACE reads with MiXCR, one row per CDR3 protein. The sample contains roughly 38,000 distinct CDR3 sequences, 6% to 8.5% of which appear only once. The sequenced sample consisted of PBMCs. These TCRs come from a woman aged 40 to 55 in good health.

This clonotype showed up many times. The V call is TRBV28, the J call TRBJ2-3; TRBD2 might be the D (5 bases). The CDR3 runs 14 residues. The germline V and J ends were trimmed by 7 bases and 2 bases, with 13 bases remaining between them. Germline CDR1 MDHEN, CDR2 SYDVKM. DNA for the CDR3: TGTGCCAGCAACGAGGGATACCTCACAGATACGCAGTATTTT. Residues: CASNEGYLTDTQYF.

This clonotype was counted many times. This may come from a read error, since a much larger clone is one base off. The J gene is TRBJ1-2, the V gene TRBV10-3; 7 bases are shared with TRBD1. The CDR3 spans 13 residues. Germline lookup yields CDR1 ENHRY and CDR2 SYGVKD. The CDR3 DNA sequence: TGTGTCATCTCCCCCCAAGGGGGCAATGGCTACACCTTC. Its translation is CVISPQGGNGYTF.

In its sample, this clonotype was seen many times. The rearrangement links TRBV7-9 to TRBJ1-1; D remains unclear. From germline, CDR1 is SEHNR and CDR2 FQNEAQ (reference sequence). Trimming pared 1 base from V and 7 bases from J, leaving 10 bases between. CDR3 length: 13 amino acids. The CDR3 sequence is CASSLGGQNEAFF. CDR3 sequence (DNA): TGTGCCAGCAGCTTAGGCGGCCAGAATGAAGCTTTCTTT.

Ten or more counts support this clonotype. The V and J genes are TRBV9 and TRBJ2-2; the D gene is possibly TRBD1 (5 bases). V was pared by 0 bases and J by 6 bases, with 12 bases between. Germline V gene sequence: CDR1 SGDLS, CDR2 YYNGEE. CDR3 length: 15 amino acids. Here the CDR3 reads CASSVEGQGSGELFF. The CDR3 region has the DNA TGTGCCAGCAGCGTAGAGGGGCAGGGATCCGGGGAGCTGTTTTTT.

This clonotype was detected ten times or more. This chain's CDR3 is CASSWTTGGSGELFF. In DNA, the CDR3 is TGCGCCAGCAGCTGGACGACAGGGGGGTCCGGGGAGCTGTTTTTT. The rearrangement links TRBV5-1 to TRBJ2-2; 9 positions match TRBD1. The CDR3 loop spans 15 amino acids. CDR1 is SGHRS, CDR2 YFSETQ, per germline. With V trimmed by 3 bases and J by 6 bases, 6 bases remained unmatched. The whole variable domain, filled in from reference TRBV5-1 and TRBJ2-2, reads KAGVTQTPRYLIKTRGQQVTLSCSPISGHRSVSWYQQTPGQGLQFLFEYFSETQRNKGNFPGRFSGRQFSNSRSEMNVSTLELGDSALYLCASSWTTGGSGELFFGEGSRLTVL.

The chain joins TRBV9 to TRBJ1-1, with D possibly matching TRBD1 (5 bases). Germline CDR1 SGDLS, CDR2 YYNGEE. The CDR3 extends over 15 amino acids. V was pared by 4 bases and J by 5 bases, with 18 bases between. In DNA, the CDR3 is TGTGCCAGCAGCTCCCCCGCAGGGCCCTTGACTGAAGCTTTCTTT. As protein: CASSSPAGPLTEAFF.

This clonotype was found many times. The CDR3 nucleotides read TGTGCCAGCAGTTACTCATCCAGCGGGGGGGGGAAAAGAGAGACCCAGTACTTC. Amino acids: CASSYSSSGGGKRETQYF. This rearrangement joins TRBV6-5 to TRBJ2-5, with TRBD2 matching 10 bases. The V segment lost 0 bases and the J segment 4 bases; nucleotides outside the gene matches: 11. Germline V gene sequence: CDR1 MNHEY, CDR2 SVGAGI. The CDR3 covers 18 residues.

Many counts were recorded for this clonotype. The CDR3 nucleotides are TGCAGCGTACTACACGGATACGAGCAGTACTTC. It yields the protein CSVLHGYEQYF. The chain links TRBV29-1 to TRBJ2-7; D gene uncertain. This CDR3 is built from 11 residues. Germline V gene lookup returns CDR1 SQVTM and CDR2 ANQGSEA. The V and J ends lost 6 bases and 4 bases respectively, with 10 bases between them.

The chain employs TRBV3-1 and TRBJ2-1; D not resolved. The CDR3 extends over 13 amino acids. Germline loops: CDR1 LGHDT, CDR2 YNNKEL (reference sequence). With 0 bases removed from V and 7 bases from J, the gap between germline ends came to 7 bases. The CDR3 nucleotides are TGTGCCAGCAGCCAAGATTCGGTGAATGAGCAGTTCTTC. Translating it yields CASSQDSVNEQFF.

The chain recombines TRBV6-5 with TRBJ2-5, with 10 bases lining up with TRBD2. The CDR3 has 16 residues. Germline V lookup: CDR1 MNHEY, CDR2 SVGAGI. V trimming: 2 bases; J trimming: 5 bases; junction bases outside the gene matches: 8. In DNA, the CDR3 is TGTGCCAGCAGTTACCGGGGTGGTAGCGGGAGGGAGACCCAGTACTTC. Protein: CASSYRGGSGRETQYF.

Ten or more counts support this clonotype. The rearrangement links TRBV5-6 to TRBJ2-2; 9 bases are shared with TRBD2. Germline assignment: CDR1 SGHDT and CDR2 YYEEEE. The CDR3 is made up of 16 amino acids. The junction had 9 bases not matched to a gene; V was cut back by 4 bases and J by 5 bases. The CDR3 coding sequence is TGTGCCAGCAGCGCCGTGTCGCGGGAGGGGACCGGGGAGCTGTTTTTT. This sequence encodes CASSAVSREGTGELFF. Supplemented by reference TRBV5-6 and TRBJ2-2, the full variable domain reads DAGVTQSPTHLIKTRGQQVTLRCSPKSGHDTVSWYQQALGQGPQFIFQYYEEEERQRGNFPDRFSGHQFPNYSSELNVNALLLGDSALYLCASSAVSREGTGELFFGEGSRLTVL.